This note documents a single T cell receptor (beta chain) sequence. Antigen unknown. Measured with immunoSEQ multiplex PCR; TCRdb has only the in-frame clones, and not every one. The sample yields roughly 650,000 clones, approximately 96% seen once. The data derive from a study of shared clonotypes between healthy human individuals. Study summary: CD4 naive and CD4 memory each took three plates per donor, while CD8 naive took two and CD8 memory one.

Naive CD8 isolation took CD45RO-negative cells positively selected for CCR7 and excluded terminally differentiated effector memory CD45RA+ cells. Each of the donors was a healthy adult who was HIV-negative and had not had a recent acute infection or vaccination. Germline CDR1 and CDR2: MNHEY and SMNVEV (reference sequence). The CDR3 runs to 13 residues. V shed 7 bases and J 6 bases; nucleotides not matched to a gene: 7. General study points: It was the non-shared clonotypes that had lower generation probabilities than clonotypes shared by all four donors.

This rearrangement joins TRBV27 to TRBJ1-1; 8 bases map to TRBD1. The sequenced material came from naive CD8+ T cells sorted from blood. The source is a woman aged 25-40 years in good health. The CDR3 loop is CASTFTGGSEAFF. The CDR3 DNA reads TGTGCCAGCACCTTCACAGGGGGATCTGAAGCTTTCTTT.